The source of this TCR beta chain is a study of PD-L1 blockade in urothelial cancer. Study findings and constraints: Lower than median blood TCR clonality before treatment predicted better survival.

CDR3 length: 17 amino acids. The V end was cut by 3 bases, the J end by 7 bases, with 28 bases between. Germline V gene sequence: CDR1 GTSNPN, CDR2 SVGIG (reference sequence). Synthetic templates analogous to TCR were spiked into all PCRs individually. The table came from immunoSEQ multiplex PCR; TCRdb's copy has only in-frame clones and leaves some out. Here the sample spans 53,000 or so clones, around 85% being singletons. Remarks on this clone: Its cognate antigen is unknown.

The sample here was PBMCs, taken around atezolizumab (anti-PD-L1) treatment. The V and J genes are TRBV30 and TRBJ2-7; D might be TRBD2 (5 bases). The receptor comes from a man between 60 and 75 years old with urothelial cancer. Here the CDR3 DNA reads TGTGCCTGGAGCCGGGGAAATCTAGCCGGCAAGGGTTGGGAGCAGTACTTC. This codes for CAWSRGNLAGKGWEQYF.